This T cell receptor beta chain was obtained from a study of identical twins. A universal primer site was incorporated via template switching, and the cDNA contained unique molecular identifiers. TCRdb called the 5' RACE reads again in MiXCR, with one record for every CDR3 protein. The sample gives around 1.7 million distinct CDR3 sequences, under 35% of which show up once; 0.25% to 0.3% is in the top ten. Germline V lookup: CDR1 ENHRY, CDR2 SYGVKD. V dropped 0 bases and J dropped 3 bases, with 12 bases sitting between them. CDR3 size: 15 residues. This clonotype was recorded once. The chain has TRBV10-3 and TRBJ2-7; D is uncertain. This clonotype was obtained from a newborn girl in good health. The sample consisted of cord blood. CDR3 nucleotide sequence: TGTGCCATCAGTGAGTCAACTTTACTTGTCTACGAGCAGTACTTC. Translated, it gives CAISESTLLVYEQYF.